The source of this T cell receptor beta chain is a study of blood T cell repertoires in COVID-19. Study in general: Samples taken during acute and convalescent COVID-19 were collected in the United States, Italy and Spain. T cells, B-cell-depleted T cells, or PBMCs provided the cDNA or gDNA that served as material.

Original handling: Amplification with reference gene primers provided the estimates of nucleated cell counts. Sequencing was performed with immunoSEQ multiplex PCR; in TCRdb, only in-frame clones are kept and a portion is missing. D and trimming were read from the DNA, whereas the V and J calls and clone size are those reported in that table. Of 95,000 to 110,000 clones in the sample, roughly 84% were seen once. The sequence came from a human donor in a cohort sampled during active or convalescent COVID-19. Sequencing was performed on peripheral blood.

The CDR3 DNA reads TGTGCCTGGAGTCTCCACAATGAGCAGTTCTTC. Translating gives CAWSLHNEQFF. This sequence joins TRBV30 and TRBJ2-1, with unresolved D. This CDR3 contains 11 residues. Trimming shortened V by 2 bases and J by 5 bases, and 4 bases separated the two germline ends. Germline-derived CDR1 and CDR2 are GTSNPN and SVGIG (reference sequence).